The present entry profiles one T cell receptor (beta chain) with its context. This sample is drawn from a study of blood T cell repertoires in COVID-19. Turning to the study itself: Acute-phase and convalescent COVID-19 samples originated in the United States, Italy and Spain. PBMCs, B-cell-depleted T cells, or T cells were the source of the cDNA or gDNA that made up the material.

V gave up 2 bases and J gave up 6 bases; unmatched junction bases: 3. The CDR3 length is 15 residues. Germline-derived CDR1 and CDR2 are SGHTA and FQGNSA. In the original workflow: Estimates of nucleated cell counts were drawn from the amplification of reference gene primers. The table came from immunoSEQ multiplex PCR; TCRdb's copy has only in-frame clones and leaves some out. The V and J calls and clone size are taken from that table; D and trimming were inferred from the DNA. Of about 100,000 clones in the sample, roughly 92% were seen once. J is TRBJ2-1 and V is TRBV7-2, with 11 bases lining up with TRBD2. The specimen was peripheral blood. The origin of this receptor is a man aged 50-59 years with active COVID-19. The CDR3 here is CASSLLAGGRNEQFF. In nucleotides, the CDR3 is TGTGCCAGCAGCTTACTAGCGGGGGGTCGCAATGAGCAGTTCTTC.